The T cell receptor beta chain under discussion was sequenced for a study of cytomegalovirus exposure and HLA in healthy donors. Study overall: Out of about 190 million T cells, an earlier analysis found fewer than 140 million unique TCR beta sequences in total. Study-wide points: By HLA locus, TCR association rates varied in a later analysis, with DRB1 showing the most and HLA-C the fewest.

The CDR3 runs to 14 residues. Germline trimming cut 8 bases from V and 3 bases from J; bases unmatched to any gene: 7. The germline V gene encodes CDR1 LNHDA and CDR2 SQIVND (reference sequence). Concerning this clone: The antigen is unknown.

It was with 60 Vbeta and 13 Jbeta primers that the PCR ran. Method: immunoSEQ multiplex PCR; TCRdb's copy keeps in-frame clones and lacks some. The sample lists more than 90,000 clones, roughly 68% seen once, with 8.5% to 9.5% in the top ten. The sequencing sample was made of PBMCs. V is TRBV19 and J is TRBJ2-5; 9 nucleotides match TRBD2. This sequence originates from a man under 40 in good health and CMV-seropositive. This chain's CDR3 is CASRSGTSKETQYF. The CDR3 bases are TGTGCCAGTCGTTCCGGGACTAGCAAAGAGACCCAGTACTTC.